The rows below give T cell receptor beta chains drawn from one sample of a study of sequential checkpoint blockade in melanoma. Clones were read by immunoSEQ multiplex PCR, and TCRdb kept only the in-frame ones, dropping some. The sample holds some 5,400 clones; approximately 19% are singletons and the top ten take roughly 9%. The sample in question was tumor tissue (inferred from file names), obtained from a patient given nivolumab and ipilimumab in sequence. Receptors originate from a human donor with melanoma. Both conserved end residues are part of each CDR3. The D gene is left open where the match is weak. Where a row states a size, it is once, few, many or the class of an expanded clone; other rows omit it.

>.|14|TRBJ2-7|.|TRBV12-1
CASAKGQGSYEQYF
TGTGCCAGCGCGAAAGGACAGGGCTCCTACGAGCAGTACTTC
>.|14|TRBJ2-2|TRBD1|TRBV29-1
CSMSTGGKTGELFF
TGCAGCATGTCAACAGGGGGCAAAACCGGGGAGCTGTTTTTT
>.|13|TRBJ1-1|.|TRBV6-8
CATSFQKNTEAFF
TGTGCCACTTCATTTCAGAAGAACACTGAAGCTTTCTTT
>.|13|TRBJ1-1|TRBD1|TRBV28
CATGDSATAEAFF
TGTGCCACCGGGGACAGCGCAACCGCTGAAGCTTTCTTT
>many|16|TRBJ2-1|TRBD2|TRBV7-1
CASSPKRGATYNEQFF
TGTGCCAGCAGCCCGAAGCGGGGGGCCACCTACAATGAGCAGTTCTTC
>medium-sized|15|TRBJ2-5|TRBD1|TRBV11-3
CASSYRDRGRETQYF
TGTGCCAGCAGCTACCGGGACAGGGGTCGGGAGACCCAGTACTTC
>medium-sized|13|TRBJ2-5|.|TRBV9
CASSVMGEETQYF
TGTGCCAGCAGCGTCATGGGGGAAGAGACCCAGTACTTC
>few|15|TRBJ2-7|TRBD2|TRBV4-1
CASSQASGGDYEQYF
TGCGCCAGCAGCCAAGCCAGCGGGGGGGACTACGAGCAGTACTTC
>medium-sized|15|TRBJ1-5|TRBD1|TRBV19
CASRDRDWGNQPQHF
TGTGCCAGTAGGGACAGGGACTGGGGCAATCAGCCCCAGCATTTT
>medium-sized|15|TRBJ2-2|.|TRBV6-8
CASSYRDSSTGELFF
TGTGCCAGCAGTTATCGGGACTCTTCCACCGGGGAGCTGTTTTTT
>.|15|TRBJ1-1|TRBD1|TRBV6-8
CASSYSKQGITEAFF
TGTGCCAGCAGTTACTCGAAACAGGGGATCACTGAAGCTTTCTTT
>.|16|TRBJ1-1|TRBD1|TRBV6-8
CASTSYRGRRDTEAFF
TGTGCCAGCACCTCATACAGGGGGCGACGGGACACTGAAGCTTTCTTT
>medium-sized|14|TRBJ1-1|.|TRBV19
CASSIVSGDTEAFF
TGTGCCAGTAGTATCGTTTCGGGGGACACTGAAGCTTTCTTT
>medium-sized|14|TRBJ2-5|.|TRBV11-3
CASSPIGSQETQYF
TGTGCCAGCAGCCCCATAGGGTCCCAAGAGACCCAGTACTTC
>.|16|TRBJ2-7|.|TRBV10-2
CASSELWDTGTYEQYF
TGCGCCAGCAGTGAGTTATGGGACACTGGCACCTACGAGCAGTACTTC
>few|14|TRBJ2-7|TRBD1|TRBV6-8
CASMLTGGRDEQYF
TGTGCCAGCATGTTGACAGGGGGCAGGGACGAGCAGTACTTC
>medium-sized|17|TRBJ1-6|.|TRBV6-8
CASSYSLGGTPNSPLHF
TGTGCCAGCAGTTACTCACTGGGCGGGACACCTAATTCACCCCTCCACTTT
>.|16|TRBJ1-1|.|TRBV5-1
CASSLDRVAMNTEAFF
TGCGCCAGCAGCTTGGACAGGGTCGCTATGAACACTGAAGCTTTCTTT
>few|14|TRBJ2-3|.|TRBV30
CAWTRGLSTDTQYF
TGTGCCTGGACCCGGGGGCTTAGCACAGATACGCAGTATTTT
>few|15|TRBJ2-5|.|TRBV28
CASSLPDRRQETQYF
TGTGCCAGCAGTCTCCCTGACAGGCGCCAAGAGACCCAGTACTTC
>few|14|TRBJ1-6|TRBD1|TRBV28
CASTSSGQDSPLHF
TGTGCCAGCACCTCCTCGGGACAGGACTCACCCCTCCACTTT
>few|15|TRBJ2-7|.|TRBV9
CASTLRGGWGYEQYF
TGTGCCAGCACTCTCCGGGGAGGCTGGGGTTACGAGCAGTACTTC
>.|14|TRBJ2-3|.|TRBV18
CASSPPMNTDTQYF
TGTGCCAGCTCACCACCCATGAACACAGATACGCAGTATTTT
>few|15|TRBJ2-3|.|TRBV28
CASTPMGGATDTQYF
TGTGCCAGCACCCCTATGGGCGGGGCCACAGATACGCAGTATTTT
>once|16|TRBJ2-1|TRBD1|TRBV19
CASSSEGQGAYNEQFF
TGTGCCAGTAGTAGCGAGGGACAGGGGGCCTACAATGAGCAGTTCTTC
>few|14|TRBJ2-1|TRBD2|TRBV5-1
CASSNGGGYNEQFF
TGCGCCAGCAGTAATGGGGGGGGCTACAATGAGCAGTTCTTC
>few|14|TRBJ1-2|.|TRBV28
CASRIPGRAYGYTF
TGTGCCAGCAGGATCCCGGGGCGCGCGTATGGCTACACCTTC